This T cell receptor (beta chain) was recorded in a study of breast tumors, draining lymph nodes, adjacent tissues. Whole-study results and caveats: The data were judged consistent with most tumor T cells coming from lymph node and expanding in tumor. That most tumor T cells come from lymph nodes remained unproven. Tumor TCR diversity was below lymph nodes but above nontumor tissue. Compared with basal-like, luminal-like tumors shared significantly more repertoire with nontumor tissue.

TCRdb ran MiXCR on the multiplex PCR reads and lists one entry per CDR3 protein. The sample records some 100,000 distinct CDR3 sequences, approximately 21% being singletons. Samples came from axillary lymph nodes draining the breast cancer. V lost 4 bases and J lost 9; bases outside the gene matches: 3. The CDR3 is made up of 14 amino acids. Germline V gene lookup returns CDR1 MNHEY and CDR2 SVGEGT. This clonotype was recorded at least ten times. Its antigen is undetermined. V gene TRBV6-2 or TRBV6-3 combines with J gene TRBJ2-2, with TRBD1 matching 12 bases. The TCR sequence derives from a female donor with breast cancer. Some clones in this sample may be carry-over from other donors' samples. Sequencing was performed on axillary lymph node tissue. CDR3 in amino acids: CASSSGTGGWELFF. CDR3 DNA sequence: TGTGCCAGCAGTTCCGGGACAGGGGGCTGGGAGCTGTTTTTT.